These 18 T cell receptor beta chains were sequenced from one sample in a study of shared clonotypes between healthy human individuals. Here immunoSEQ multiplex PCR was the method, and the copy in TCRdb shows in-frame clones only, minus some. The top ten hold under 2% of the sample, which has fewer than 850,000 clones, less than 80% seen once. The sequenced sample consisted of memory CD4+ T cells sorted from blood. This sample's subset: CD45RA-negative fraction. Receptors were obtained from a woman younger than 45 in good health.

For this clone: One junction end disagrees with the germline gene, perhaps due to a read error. The CDR3 spells CASGWTHPGRRF. The CDR3 nucleotides read TGTGCTAGTGGTTGGACGCATCCTGGCAGGCGCTTC. The genes are TRBV12-5 and TRBJ2-7; D is uncertain. The CDR3 extends over 12 amino acids. Germline V gene lookup returns CDR1 LGHNT and CDR2 FRNRAP.

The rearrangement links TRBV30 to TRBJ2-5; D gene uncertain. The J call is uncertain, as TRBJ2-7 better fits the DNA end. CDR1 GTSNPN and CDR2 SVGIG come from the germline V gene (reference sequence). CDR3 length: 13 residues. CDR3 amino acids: CAWRQPPKYEQYF. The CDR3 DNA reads TGTGCCTGGAGACAACCCCCGAAATACGAGCAGTACTTC.

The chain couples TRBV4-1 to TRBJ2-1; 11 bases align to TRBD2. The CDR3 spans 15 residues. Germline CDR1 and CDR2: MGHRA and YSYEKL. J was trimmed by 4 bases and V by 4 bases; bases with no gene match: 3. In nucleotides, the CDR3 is TGCGCCAGCAGCCCGGGACTAGCGGATTACAATGAGCAGTTCTTC. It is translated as CASSPGLADYNEQFF.

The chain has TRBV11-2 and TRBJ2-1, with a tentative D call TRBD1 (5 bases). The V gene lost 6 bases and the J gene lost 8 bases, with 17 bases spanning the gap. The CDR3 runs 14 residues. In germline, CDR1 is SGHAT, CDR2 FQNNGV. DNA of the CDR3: TGTGCCAGCAGACAGGCCTTTGCAATCGATGAGCAGTTCTTC. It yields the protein CASRQAFAIDEQFF.

The CDR3: CASSLELAGGGEQYF. The CDR3 coding sequence is TGTGCCAGCAGCTTAGAGCTAGCGGGAGGTGGAGAGCAGTACTTC. J is TRBJ2-7 and V is TRBV7-9, with TRBD2 matching 11 bases. Germline assignment: CDR1 SEHNR and CDR2 FQNEAQ (reference sequence). The CDR3 is 15 residues long. After removal of 1 base from V and 7 bases from J, the junction contained 6 bases not matched to a gene.

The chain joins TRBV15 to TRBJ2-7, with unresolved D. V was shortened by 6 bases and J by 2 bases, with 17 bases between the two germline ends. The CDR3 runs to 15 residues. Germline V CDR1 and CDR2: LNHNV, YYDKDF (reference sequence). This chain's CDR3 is CATSPRSVPAYEQYF. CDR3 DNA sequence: TGTGCCACCAGTCCCAGGAGCGTCCCTGCCTACGAGCAGTACTTC. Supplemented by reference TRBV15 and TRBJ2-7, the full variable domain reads DAMVIQNPRYQVTQFGKPVTLSCSQTLNHNVMYWYQQKSSQAPKLLFHYYDKDFNNEADTPDNFQSRRPNTSFCFLDIRSPGLGDTAMYLCATSPRSVPAYEQYFGPGTRLTVT.

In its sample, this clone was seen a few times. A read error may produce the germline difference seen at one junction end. CDR3 nucleotides: TGTGCCAGCAGTTTGGGGCAGGTTCCCCCCGAGCAGCACTTC. Amino acid sequence: CASSLGQVPPEQHF. The chain links TRBV28 to TRBJ2-7, with D possibly TRBD1 on 5 matching bases. The CDR3 is 14 amino acids. Germline lookup yields CDR1 MDHEN and CDR2 SYDVKM.

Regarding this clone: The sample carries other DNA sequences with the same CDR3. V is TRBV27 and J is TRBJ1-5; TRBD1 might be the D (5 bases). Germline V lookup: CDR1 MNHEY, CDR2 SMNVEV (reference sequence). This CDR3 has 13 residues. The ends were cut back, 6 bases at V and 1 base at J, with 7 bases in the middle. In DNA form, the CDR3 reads TGTGCCAGCAGCTGGGACAGCAATCAGCCCCAGCATTTT. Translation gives CASSWDSNQPQHF.

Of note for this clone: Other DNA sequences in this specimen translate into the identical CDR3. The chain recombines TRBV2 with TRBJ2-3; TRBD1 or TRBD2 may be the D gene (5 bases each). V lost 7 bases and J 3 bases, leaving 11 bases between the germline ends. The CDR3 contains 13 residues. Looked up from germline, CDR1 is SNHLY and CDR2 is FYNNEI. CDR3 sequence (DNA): TGTGCCAGCACCAGGGAGCGTACAGATACGCAGTATTTT. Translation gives CASTRERTDTQYF.

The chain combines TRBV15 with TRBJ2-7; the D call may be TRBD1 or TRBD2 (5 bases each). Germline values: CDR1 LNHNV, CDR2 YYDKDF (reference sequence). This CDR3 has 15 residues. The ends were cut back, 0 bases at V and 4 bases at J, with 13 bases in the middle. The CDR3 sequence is CATSRDKGSPYEQYF. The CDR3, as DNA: TGTGCCACCAGCAGAGATAAGGGGAGCCCGTACGAGCAGTACTTC.

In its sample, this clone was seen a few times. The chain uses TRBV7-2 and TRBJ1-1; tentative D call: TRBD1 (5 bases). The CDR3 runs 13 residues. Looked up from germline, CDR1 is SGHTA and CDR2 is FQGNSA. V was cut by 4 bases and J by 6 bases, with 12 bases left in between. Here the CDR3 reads CASSSFSGAEAFF. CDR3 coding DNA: TGTGCCAGCAGCTCATTTTCGGGGGCTGAAGCTTTCTTT.

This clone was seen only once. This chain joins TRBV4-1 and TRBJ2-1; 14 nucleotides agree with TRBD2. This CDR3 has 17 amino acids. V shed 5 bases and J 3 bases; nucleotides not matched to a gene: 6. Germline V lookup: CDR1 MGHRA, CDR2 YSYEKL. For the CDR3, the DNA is TGCGCCAGCAGCGCGGGACTAGCGGGAGTTATCTACAATGAGCAGTTCTTC. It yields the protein CASSAGLAGVIYNEQFF.

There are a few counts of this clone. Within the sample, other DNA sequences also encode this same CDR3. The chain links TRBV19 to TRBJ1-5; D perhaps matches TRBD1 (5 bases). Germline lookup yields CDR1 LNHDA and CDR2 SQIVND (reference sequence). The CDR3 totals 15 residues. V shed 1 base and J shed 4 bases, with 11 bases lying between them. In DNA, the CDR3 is TGTGCCAGTAGTATAGTAGGGGAGGGAAATCAGCCCCAGCATTTT. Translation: CASSIVGEGNQPQHF.

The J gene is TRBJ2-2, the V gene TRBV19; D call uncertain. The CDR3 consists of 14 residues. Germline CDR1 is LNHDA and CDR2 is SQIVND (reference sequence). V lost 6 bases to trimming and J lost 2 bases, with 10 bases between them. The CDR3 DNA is TGTGCCAGTAGGGCGGCCTCTAACACCGGGGAGCTGTTTTTT. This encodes CASRAASNTGELFF.

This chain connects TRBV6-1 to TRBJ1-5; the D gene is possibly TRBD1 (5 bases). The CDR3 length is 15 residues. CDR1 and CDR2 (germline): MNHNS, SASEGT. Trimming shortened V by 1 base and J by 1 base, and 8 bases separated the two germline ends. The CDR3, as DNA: TGTGCCAGCAGTGAAGTGGGGGAGAGCAATCAGCCCCAGCATTTT. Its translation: CASSEVGESNQPQHF.

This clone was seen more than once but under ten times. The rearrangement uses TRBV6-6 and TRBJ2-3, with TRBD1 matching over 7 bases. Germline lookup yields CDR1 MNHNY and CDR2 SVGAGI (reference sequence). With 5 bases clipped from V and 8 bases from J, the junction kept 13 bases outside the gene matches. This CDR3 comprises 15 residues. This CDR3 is CASSPTGKVGGTQYF. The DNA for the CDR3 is TGTGCCAGCAGTCCGACAGGGAAGGTTGGTGGTACGCAGTATTTT.

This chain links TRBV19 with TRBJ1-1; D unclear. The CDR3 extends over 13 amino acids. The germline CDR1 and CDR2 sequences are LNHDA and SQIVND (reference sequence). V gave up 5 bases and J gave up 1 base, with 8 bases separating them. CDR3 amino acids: CASSLQTNTEAFF. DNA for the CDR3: TGTGCCAGTAGTCTACAGACGAACACTGAAGCTTTCTTT.

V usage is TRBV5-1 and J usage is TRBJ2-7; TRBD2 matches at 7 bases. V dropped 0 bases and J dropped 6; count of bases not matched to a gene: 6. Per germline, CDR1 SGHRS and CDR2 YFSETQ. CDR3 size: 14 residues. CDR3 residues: CASSLAPGGSEQYF. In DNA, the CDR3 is TGCGCCAGCAGCTTGGCGCCGGGAGGCTCCGAGCAGTACTTC.